One sample yielded the 14 T cell receptor beta chains listed below, sequenced in a study of T cell responses to AZD1222 COVID-19 vaccine. The protocol was immunoSEQ multiplex PCR, while the TCRdb copy is restricted to in-frame clones and leaves out a portion. The table records 150,000 to 200,000 clones, roughly nine tenths of them present only once. The source was peripheral blood, collected on day 0 of AZD1222 vaccination. Receptors were obtained from an adult in good health.

This rearrangement joins TRBV7-2 to TRBJ2-1, with 7 bases aligning to TRBD2. Trimming cost V 3 bases and J 10 bases; bases outside gene matches: 9. The CDR3 is 14 amino acids. CDR1 and CDR2 from the germline V gene are SGHTA and FQGNSA. The CDR3 region has the DNA TGTGCCAGCAGCTTGGGGGGGGACCTCCGGGAGCAGTTCTTC. It is translated as CASSLGGDLREQFF.

The chain carries TRBV7-9 and TRBJ1-1, with 8 bases that match TRBD1. Germline loops: CDR1 SEHNR, CDR2 FQNEAQ (reference sequence). Trimming removed 5 bases from V and 3 bases from J; junction bases left unmatched: 5. CDR3 length equals 14 residues. DNA of the CDR3: TGTGCCAGCAGCACACAGGGGGTCTACACTGAAGCTTTCTTT. It translates to CASSTQGVYTEAFF.

This sequence joins TRBV3-1 (or the pseudogene TRBV3-2) and TRBJ2-7; no definite D call. The germline V gene encodes CDR1 LGHDT and CDR2 YNNKEL (reference sequence). V dropped 0 bases and J dropped 2 bases, with 11 bases sitting between them. The CDR3 has 15 amino acids. CDR3: CASSQDCLTPYEQYF. CDR3 DNA: TGTGCCAGCAGCCAAGATTGCCTAACCCCCTACGAGCAGTACTTC.

This clone was counted once. The V call is TRBV5-4, the J call TRBJ2-5, with 16 bases matching TRBD2. This CDR3 spans 20 amino acids. J gave up 5 bases and V 3 bases, and 16 bases lay outside the gene matches. Germline CDR1 reads SGHNT; CDR2 reads YYREEE (reference sequence). The CDR3 DNA reads as TGTGCCAGCAGCTCGGGGACTAGCGGGGGGGCTACGAGGTGGGGTGAGACCCAGTACTTC. It codes for CASSSGTSGGATRWGETQYF.

CDR3 in amino acids: CASSYWGGTEAFF. The CDR3, as DNA: TGTGCCAGCAGCTATTGGGGCGGCACTGAAGCTTTCTTT. V is TRBV5-6 and J is TRBJ1-1; the D gene is possibly TRBD1 (5 bases). Trimming pared 3 bases from V and 4 bases from J, leaving 10 bases between. Germline V gives CDR1 SGHDT, CDR2 YYEEEE. CDR3 length: 13 amino acids.

CDR3 protein: CASSETPGTAYEQYF. In DNA, the CDR3 is TGTGCCAGCAGTGAAACCCCTGGGACCGCCTACGAGCAGTACTTC. The chain combines TRBV6-1 with TRBJ2-7; either TRBD1 or TRBD2 may supply D (5 bases each). Deletions cut 2 bases from V and 2 bases from J, with 13 bases between. CDR1 is MNHNS and CDR2 is SASEGT in the germline V gene. The CDR3 loop spans 15 amino acids.

The chain combines TRBV5-1 with TRBJ2-7; 8 nucleotides align to TRBD1. V dropped 6 bases and J dropped 3; count of bases not matched to a gene: 5. The CDR3 is 13 residues long. Per germline, CDR1 SGHRS and CDR2 YFSETQ. The CDR3: CASTFGQGYEQYF. The DNA for the CDR3 is TGCGCCAGCACGTTCGGACAGGGCTACGAGCAGTACTTC. The full variable domain, completed using reference TRBV5-1 and TRBJ2-7, is KAGVTQTPRYLIKTRGQQVTLSCSPISGHRSVSWYQQTPGQGLQFLFEYFSETQRNKGNFPGRFSGRQFSNSRSEMNVSTLELGDSALYLCASTFGQGYEQYFGPGTRLTVT.

This sequence joins TRBV29-1 and TRBJ2-2, with TRBD2 matching over 8 bases. Germline V lookup: CDR1 SQVTM, CDR2 ANQGSEA. V shed 5 bases, J shed 1 base, and the junction held 12 bases outside the gene matches. This CDR3 spans 17 amino acids. DNA for the CDR3: TGCAGCGTTTCTCGTATAAGCGGGGGCGTGAACACCGGGGAGCTGTTTTTT. It translates to CSVSRISGGVNTGELFF.

V and J are TRBV6-5 and TRBJ2-1; no definite D call. V lost 6 bases, J lost 8 bases, and 8 bases lay in between. In germline, CDR1 is MNHEY, CDR2 SVGAGI. CDR3 size: 11 residues. This CDR3 reads CASRGWDEQFF. The DNA for the CDR3 is TGTGCCAGCAGGGGCTGGGATGAGCAGTTCTTC.

This chain joins TRBV10-3 and TRBJ1-1; possibly TRBD1 for D (5 bases). CDR1 is ENHRY, CDR2 SYGVKD, per germline. The CDR3 is 13 amino acids. Trimming cost V 4 bases and J 6 bases, with 12 bases left between them. The CDR3 DNA is TGTGCCATCAGTGCCGGGGTCAGGGCTGAAGCTTTCTTT. Its protein product is CAISAGVRAEAFF.

In regard to this clone: This specimen includes other DNA sequences encoding the same CDR3. The J gene is TRBJ1-2, the V gene TRBV19, with D maybe TRBD1 (6 bases). In germline, CDR1 is LNHDA, CDR2 SQIVND (reference sequence). V was pared by 9 bases and J by 6 bases, with 14 bases between. CDR3 length equals 12 residues. CDR3 protein: CASRGGGNGYTF. The CDR3, as DNA: TGTGCCAGCCGAGGAGGGGGAAATGGCTACACCTTC.

This clone is a singleton in its sample. The gene calls are TRBV10-3 and TRBJ2-7, with TRBD1 as a possible D gene (6 bases). The CDR3 is 13 amino acids. The ends were cut back, 4 bases at V and 1 base at J, with 8 bases in the middle. Per germline, CDR1 ENHRY and CDR2 SYGVKD. The CDR3: CAISGDKSYEQYF. The CDR3 DNA is TGTGCCATCAGTGGGGACAAGTCCTACGAGCAGTACTTC.

J is TRBJ1-2 and V is TRBV3-1 (or the pseudogene TRBV3-2); maybe TRBD1 (5 bases). The CDR3 sequence is 15 residues long. Trimming shortened V by 1 base and J by 11 bases, and 20 bases separated the two germline ends. The germline V gene has CDR1 LGHDT and CDR2 YNNKEL (reference sequence). The CDR3 sequence: CASSQGGALLFSYTF. CDR3 nucleotides: TGTGCCAGCAGCCAAGGTGGGGCCCTCCTATTTAGTTACACCTTC.

The table lists this clone with a count of one. This chain links TRBV11-2 with TRBJ1-1; D call uncertain. The length of the CDR3 is 13 residues. The ends were cut back, 5 bases at V and 0 bases at J, with 7 bases in the middle. The germline V gene has CDR1 SGHAT and CDR2 FQNNGV. The CDR3 coding sequence is TGTGCCAGCAGCCCGCGGGTGAACACTGAAGCTTTCTTT. Protein: CASSPRVNTEAFF. The full variable domain, in which reference TRBV11-2 and TRBJ1-1 provide the parts outside the CDR3, is EAGVAQSPRYKIIEKRQSVAFWCNPISGHATLYWYQQILGQGPKLLIQFQNNGVVDDSQLPKDRFSAERLKGVDSTLKIQPAKLEDSAVYLCASSPRVNTEAFFGQGTRLTVV.